This TCR beta chain was captured by sequencing in a study of blood T cells in healthy people across ages. Germline CDR1 is SGHTA and CDR2 is FQGNSA. This CDR3 comprises 15 residues. V gave up 2 bases and J gave up 3 bases, with 14 bases separating them. Per-sample yields of isolated PBMCs were at least 6 million. Primers used in a second PCR of roughly 6 to 11 cycles were a sample-barcoded 5' primer and a J-beta primer mix. Per-sample output comprised a minimum of 2.5 million paired-end reads containing CDR3. In TCRdb, the 5' RACE reads were re-called with MiXCR into one record per CDR3 protein. The repertoire includes roughly 730,000 distinct CDR3 sequences, 56% of them detected once, and roughly 25% sits in the top ten.

The source of this sequence is a middle-aged man in good health. The specimen sequenced was blood. The J gene is TRBJ2-7, the V gene TRBV7-2; TRBD1 is a possible D gene (5 bases). CDR3 bases: TGTGCCAGCAGCTTATCGTCTCAGGGTGGCTACGAGCAGTACTTC. Residues: CASSLSSQGGYEQYF.